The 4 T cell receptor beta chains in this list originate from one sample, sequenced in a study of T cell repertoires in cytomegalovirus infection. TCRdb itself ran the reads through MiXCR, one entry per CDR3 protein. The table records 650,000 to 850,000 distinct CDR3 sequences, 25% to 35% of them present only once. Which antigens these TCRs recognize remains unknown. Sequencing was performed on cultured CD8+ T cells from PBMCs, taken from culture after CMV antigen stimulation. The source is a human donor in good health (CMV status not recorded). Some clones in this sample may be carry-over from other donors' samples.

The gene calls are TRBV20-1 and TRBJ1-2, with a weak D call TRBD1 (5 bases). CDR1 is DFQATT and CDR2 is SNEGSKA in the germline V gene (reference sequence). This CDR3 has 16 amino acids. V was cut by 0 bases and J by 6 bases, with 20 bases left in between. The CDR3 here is CSAREGPTWRRDGYTF. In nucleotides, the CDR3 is TGCAGTGCTAGAGAGGGGCCGACTTGGAGAAGAGATGGCTACACCTTC.

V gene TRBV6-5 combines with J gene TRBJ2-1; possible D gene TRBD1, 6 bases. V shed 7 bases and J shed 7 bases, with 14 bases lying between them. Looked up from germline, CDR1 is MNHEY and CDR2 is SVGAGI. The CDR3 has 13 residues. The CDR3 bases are TGTGCCAGCACTCAGGGGTCCCCGAATGAGCAGTTCTTC. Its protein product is CASTQGSPNEQFF.

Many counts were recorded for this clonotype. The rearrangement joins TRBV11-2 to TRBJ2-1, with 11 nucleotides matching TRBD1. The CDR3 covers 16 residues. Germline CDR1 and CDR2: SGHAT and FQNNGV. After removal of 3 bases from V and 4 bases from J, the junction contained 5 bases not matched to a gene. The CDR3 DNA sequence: TGTGCCAGCAGCTTGCCGGGACAGGGGGTATACAATGAGCAGTTCTTC. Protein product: CASSLPGQGVYNEQFF.

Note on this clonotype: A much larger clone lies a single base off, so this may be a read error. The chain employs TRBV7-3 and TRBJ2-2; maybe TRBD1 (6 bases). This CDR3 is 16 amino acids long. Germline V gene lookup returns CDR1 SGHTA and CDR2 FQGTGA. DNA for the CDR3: TGTGCCTGCAGCTTAGAATCGGACAGTCACACCGGGGAGCTGTTTTTT. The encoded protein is CACSLESDSHTGELFF.